This TCR beta chain was retrieved from a study of shared clonotypes between healthy human individuals. Study findings and constraints: The sampled material consisted only of blood, and tissue repertoires are likely to differ. Shared across a few donors were about 4.8% of the naive CD4 clonotypes.

There were only Caucasian adults among the donors, and all lived in Nashville, Tennessee. Per the original methods: With immunoSEQ giving junction-only sequences and no quality scores, filtering differed. Assay used: immunoSEQ multiplex PCR; TCRdb lists only in-frame clones, some missing. That table gives V, J and clone size, and the DNA gave D and trimming. The sample contains about 2.5 million clones, less than 95% of which appear only once. A remark on this clone: Its antigen remains unidentified.

Germline V gene sequence: CDR1 SGDLS, CDR2 YYNGEE. With V trimmed by 0 bases and J by 4 bases, 10 bases remained unmatched. The CDR3 covers 17 residues. This chain links TRBV9 with TRBJ2-5; 9 positions agree with TRBD2. Input material: naive CD4+ T cells from PBMCs. Subset defined: CD45RA+ positively selected. The sequence came from a man younger than 35 in good health. Some clones in this sample may be carry-over from other donors' samples. The chain's CDR3 is CASSVGGSGSVRETQYF. The CDR3, as DNA: TGTGCCAGCAGCGTAGGCGGTAGCGGGAGTGTAAGAGAGACCCAGTACTTC.